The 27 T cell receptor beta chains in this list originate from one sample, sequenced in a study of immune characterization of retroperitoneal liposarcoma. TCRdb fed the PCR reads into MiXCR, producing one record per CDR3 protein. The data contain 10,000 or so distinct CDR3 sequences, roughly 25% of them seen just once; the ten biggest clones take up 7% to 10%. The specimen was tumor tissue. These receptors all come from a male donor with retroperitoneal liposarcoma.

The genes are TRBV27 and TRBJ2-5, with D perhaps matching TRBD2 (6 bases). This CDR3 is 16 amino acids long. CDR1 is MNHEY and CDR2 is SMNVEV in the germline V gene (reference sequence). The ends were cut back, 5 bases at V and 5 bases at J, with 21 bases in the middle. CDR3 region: CASSHSQGLAKETQYF. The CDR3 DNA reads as TGTGCCAGCAGTCACTCCCAGGGACTTGCGAAGGAGACCCAGTACTTC.

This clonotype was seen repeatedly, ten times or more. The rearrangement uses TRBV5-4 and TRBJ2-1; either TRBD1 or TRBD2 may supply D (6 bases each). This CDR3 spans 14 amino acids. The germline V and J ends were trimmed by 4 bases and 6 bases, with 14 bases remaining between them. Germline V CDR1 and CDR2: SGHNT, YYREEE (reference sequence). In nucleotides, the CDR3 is TGTGCCAGCAGCCCCGGGGGCGGGGTCAATGAGCAGTTCTTC. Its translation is CASSPGGGVNEQFF.

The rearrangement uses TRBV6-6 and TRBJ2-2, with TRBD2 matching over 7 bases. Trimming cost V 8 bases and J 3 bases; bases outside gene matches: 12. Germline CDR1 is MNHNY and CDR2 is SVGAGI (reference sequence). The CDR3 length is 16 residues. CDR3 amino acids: CASYKETSLDTGELFF. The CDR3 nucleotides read TGTGCCAGCTATAAGGAGACTAGCCTCGACACCGGGGAGCTGTTTTTT.

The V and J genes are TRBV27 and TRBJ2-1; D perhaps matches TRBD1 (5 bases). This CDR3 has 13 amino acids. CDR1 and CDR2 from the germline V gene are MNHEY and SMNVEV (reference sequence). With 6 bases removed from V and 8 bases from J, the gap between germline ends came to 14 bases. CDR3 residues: CASRPTGLDEQFF. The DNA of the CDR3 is TGTGCCAGCAGGCCTACAGGTTTGGATGAGCAGTTCTTC.

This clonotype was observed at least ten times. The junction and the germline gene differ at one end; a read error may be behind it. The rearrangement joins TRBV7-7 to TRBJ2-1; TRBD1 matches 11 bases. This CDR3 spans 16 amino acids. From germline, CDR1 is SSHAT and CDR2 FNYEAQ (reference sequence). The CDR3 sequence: CASSQRYMGQGETQFF. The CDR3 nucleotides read TGTGCTAGCAGCCAAAGATACATGGGACAGGGGGAGACCCAGTTCTTC.

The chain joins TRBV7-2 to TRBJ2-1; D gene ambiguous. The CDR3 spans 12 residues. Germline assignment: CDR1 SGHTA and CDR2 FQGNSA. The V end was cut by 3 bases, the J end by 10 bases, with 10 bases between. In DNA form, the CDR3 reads TGTGCCAGCAGCTTGACTCGTTACGAGCAGTTCTTC. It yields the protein CASSLTRYEQFF.

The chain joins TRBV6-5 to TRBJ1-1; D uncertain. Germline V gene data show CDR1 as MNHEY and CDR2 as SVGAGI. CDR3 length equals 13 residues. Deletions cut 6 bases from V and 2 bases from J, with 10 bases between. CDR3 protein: CASSRVSNTEAFF. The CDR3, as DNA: TGTGCCAGCAGCCGTGTCTCAAACACTGAAGCTTTCTTT.

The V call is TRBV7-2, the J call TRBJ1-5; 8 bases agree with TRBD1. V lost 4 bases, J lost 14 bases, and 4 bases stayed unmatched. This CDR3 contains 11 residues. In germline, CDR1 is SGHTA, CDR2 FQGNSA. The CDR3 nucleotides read TGTGCCAGCAGCTCAGGGGGCCCGGAGCATTTT. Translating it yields CASSSGGPEHF.

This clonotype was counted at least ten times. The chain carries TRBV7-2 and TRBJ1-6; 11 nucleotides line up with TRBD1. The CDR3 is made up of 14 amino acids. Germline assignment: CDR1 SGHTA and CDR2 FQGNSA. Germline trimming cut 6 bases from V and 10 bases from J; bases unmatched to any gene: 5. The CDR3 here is CASRGGTGGSPLHF. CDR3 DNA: TGTGCCAGCAGGGGGGGGACAGGGGGATCACCCCTCCACTTT.

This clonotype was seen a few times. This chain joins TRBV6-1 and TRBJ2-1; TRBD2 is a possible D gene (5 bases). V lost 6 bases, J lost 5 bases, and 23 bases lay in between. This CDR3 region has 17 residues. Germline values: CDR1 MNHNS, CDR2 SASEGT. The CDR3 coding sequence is TGTGCCAGCAGCGACGTTCAGGAGGTGGAGGTTAACAATGAGCAGTTCTTC. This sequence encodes CASSDVQEVEVNNEQFF.

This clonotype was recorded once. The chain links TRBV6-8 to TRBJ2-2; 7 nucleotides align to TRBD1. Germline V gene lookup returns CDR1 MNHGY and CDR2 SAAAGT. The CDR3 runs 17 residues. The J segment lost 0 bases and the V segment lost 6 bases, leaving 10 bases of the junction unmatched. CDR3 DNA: TGTGCCAGCAGCTCGGACGCCGGGACAGCGAACACCGGGGAGCTGTTTTTT. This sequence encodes CASSSDAGTANTGELFF.

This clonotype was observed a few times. CDR3 sequence: CASSFGGPQAEQFF. The CDR3 coding sequence is TGTGCCAGCAGTTTCGGCGGTCCTCAGGCCGAGCAGTTCTTC. V and J are TRBV28 and TRBJ2-1; D unclear. The length of the CDR3 is 14 residues. Germline assignment: CDR1 MDHEN and CDR2 SYDVKM. The V end was cut by 3 bases, the J end by 10 bases, with 16 bases between.

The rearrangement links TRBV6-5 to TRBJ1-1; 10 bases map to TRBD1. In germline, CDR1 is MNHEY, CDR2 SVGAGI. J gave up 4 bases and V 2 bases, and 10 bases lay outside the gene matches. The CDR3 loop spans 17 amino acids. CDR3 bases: TGTGCCAGCAGTTACATAAGGACAGGGGGTGGATTCACTGAAGCTTTCTTT. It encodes CASSYIRTGGGFTEAFF.

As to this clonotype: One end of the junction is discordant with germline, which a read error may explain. CDR3 protein: CASSQDARGFDTQYF. The CDR3 DNA sequence: TGTGCCAGCAGCCAAGATGCCCGGGGCTTCGATACGCAGTATTTT. The chain has TRBV4-1 and TRBJ2-3; D is tentatively TRBD1 or TRBD2 (5 bases each). Germline CDR1 is MGHRA and CDR2 is YSYEKL. The CDR3 has 15 residues.

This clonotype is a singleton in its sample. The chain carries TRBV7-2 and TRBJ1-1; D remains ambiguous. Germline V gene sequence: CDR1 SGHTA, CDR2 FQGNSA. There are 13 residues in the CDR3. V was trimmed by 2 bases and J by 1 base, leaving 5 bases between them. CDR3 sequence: CASSLYENTEAFF. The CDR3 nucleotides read TGTGCCAGCAGCTTATATGAGAACACTGAAGCTTTCTTT.

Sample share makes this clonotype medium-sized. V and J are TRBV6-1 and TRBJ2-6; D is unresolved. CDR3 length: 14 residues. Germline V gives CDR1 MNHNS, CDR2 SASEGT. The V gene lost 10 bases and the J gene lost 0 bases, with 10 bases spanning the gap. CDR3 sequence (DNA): TGTGCCACCCCCTATGCCTCTGGGGCCAACGTCCTGACTTTC. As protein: CATPYASGANVLTF.

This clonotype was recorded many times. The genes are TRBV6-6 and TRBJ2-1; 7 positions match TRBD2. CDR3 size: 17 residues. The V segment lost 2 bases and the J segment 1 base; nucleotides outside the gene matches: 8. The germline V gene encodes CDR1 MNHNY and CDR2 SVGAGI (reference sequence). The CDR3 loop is CASSYPREGHSYNEQFF. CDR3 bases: TGTGCCAGCAGTTACCCGAGGGAGGGCCATTCCTACAATGAGCAGTTCTTC.

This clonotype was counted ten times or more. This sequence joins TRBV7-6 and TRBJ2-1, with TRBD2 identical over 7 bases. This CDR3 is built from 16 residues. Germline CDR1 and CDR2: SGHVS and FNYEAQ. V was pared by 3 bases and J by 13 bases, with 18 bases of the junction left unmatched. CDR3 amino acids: CASSFEDWGGRETQFF. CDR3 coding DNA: TGTGCCAGCAGCTTCGAGGATTGGGGGGGACGGGAGACCCAGTTCTTC.

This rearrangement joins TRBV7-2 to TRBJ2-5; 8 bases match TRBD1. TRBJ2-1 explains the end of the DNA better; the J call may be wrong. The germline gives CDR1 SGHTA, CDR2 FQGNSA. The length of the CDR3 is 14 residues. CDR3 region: CASSQTGTGYEQFF. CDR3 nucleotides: TGTGCCAGCAGCCAAACTGGGACAGGCTACGAGCAGTTCTTC.

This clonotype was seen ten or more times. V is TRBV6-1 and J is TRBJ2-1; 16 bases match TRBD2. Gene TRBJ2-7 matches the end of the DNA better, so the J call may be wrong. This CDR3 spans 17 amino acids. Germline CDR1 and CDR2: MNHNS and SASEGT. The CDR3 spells CASSLGLAGGPGNEQYF. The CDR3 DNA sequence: TGTGCCAGCAGTTTGGGACTAGCGGGGGGGCCGGGGAATGAGCAGTACTTC.

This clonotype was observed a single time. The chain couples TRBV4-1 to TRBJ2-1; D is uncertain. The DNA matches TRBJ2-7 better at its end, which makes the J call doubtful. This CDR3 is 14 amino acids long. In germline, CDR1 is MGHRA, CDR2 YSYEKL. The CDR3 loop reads CASSQDSVAYEQYF. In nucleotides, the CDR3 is TGCGCCAGCAGCCAAGACAGCGTGGCGTACGAGCAGTACTTC.

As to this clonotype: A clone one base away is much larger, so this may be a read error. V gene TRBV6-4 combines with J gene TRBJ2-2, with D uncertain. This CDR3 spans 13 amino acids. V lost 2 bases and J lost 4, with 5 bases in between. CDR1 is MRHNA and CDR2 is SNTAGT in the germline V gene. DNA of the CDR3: TGTGCCAGCAGTGACAGGGCCACCGGGGAGCTGTTTTTT. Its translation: CASSDRATGELFF.

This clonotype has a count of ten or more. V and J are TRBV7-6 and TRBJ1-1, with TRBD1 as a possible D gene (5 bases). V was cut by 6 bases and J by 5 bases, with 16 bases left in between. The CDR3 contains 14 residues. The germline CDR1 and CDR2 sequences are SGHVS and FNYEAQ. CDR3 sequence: CASREGGEGTEAFF. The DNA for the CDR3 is TGTGCCAGCAGAGAGGGAGGGGAGGGGACTGAAGCTTTCTTT. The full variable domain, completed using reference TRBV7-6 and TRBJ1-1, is GAGVSQSPRYKVTKRGQDVALRCDPISGHVSLYWYRQALGQGPEFLTYFNYEAQQDKSGLPNDRFSAERPEGSISTLTIQRTEQRDSAMYRCASREGGEGTEAFFGQGTRLTVV.

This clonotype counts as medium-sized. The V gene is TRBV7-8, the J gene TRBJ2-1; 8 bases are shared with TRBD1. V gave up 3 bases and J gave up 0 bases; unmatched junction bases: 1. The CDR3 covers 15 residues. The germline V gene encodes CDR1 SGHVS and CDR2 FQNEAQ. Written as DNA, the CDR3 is TGTGCCAGCAGCTTGACAGGGGCCTCCTACAATGAGCAGTTCTTC. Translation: CASSLTGASYNEQFF.

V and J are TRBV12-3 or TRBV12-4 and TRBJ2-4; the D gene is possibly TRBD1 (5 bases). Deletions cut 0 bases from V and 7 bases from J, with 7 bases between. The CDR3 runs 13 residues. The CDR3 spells CASSLAGLNIQYF. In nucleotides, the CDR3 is TGTGCCAGCAGTTTAGCGGGGCTTAACATTCAGTACTTC.

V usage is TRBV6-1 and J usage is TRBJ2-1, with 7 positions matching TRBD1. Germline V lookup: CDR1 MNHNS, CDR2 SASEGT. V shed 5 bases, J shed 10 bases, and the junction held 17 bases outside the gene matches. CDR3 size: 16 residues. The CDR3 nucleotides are TGTGCCAGCAGTTATGAAAGGGACAGTGGCTCCTACGAGCAGTTCTTC. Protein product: CASSYERDSGSYEQFF.

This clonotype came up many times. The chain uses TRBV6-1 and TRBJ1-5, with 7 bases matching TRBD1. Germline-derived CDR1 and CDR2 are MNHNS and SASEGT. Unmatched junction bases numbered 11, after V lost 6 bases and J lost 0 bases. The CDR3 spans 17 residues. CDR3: CASRRQGGGNSNQPQHF. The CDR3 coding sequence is TGTGCCAGCAGGAGACAGGGTGGGGGGAATAGCAATCAGCCCCAGCATTTT.